This T cell receptor beta chain was profiled in a study of graft-versus-host responses after intestinal transplantation. Regarding the study as a whole: GvH clones appeared in recipient marrow, some first in ileum or blood.

Here immunoSEQ multiplex PCR was the method, and the copy in TCRdb shows in-frame clones only, minus some. Among around 25,000 clones listed, approximately 85% were seen once. Trimming took 7 bases from V and 3 from J; bases not matched to a gene: 3. The CDR3 is 14 amino acids. CDR1 is LNHDA, CDR2 SQIVND, per germline (reference sequence). In regard to this clone: Its specificity is unknown.

The source was PBMCs, collected approximately 450 days after intestinal transplant. The chain is built from TRBV19 and TRBJ2-3; 11 bases agree with TRBD2. This clonotype was obtained from a human patient who received an intestinal transplant, so some T cells may come from the graft donor. The CDR3 sequence: CASKTSGRTDTQYF. Here the CDR3 DNA reads TGTGCCAGTAAAACTAGCGGGAGAACAGATACGCAGTATTTT. Full variable domain (outside the CDR3, taken from reference TRBV19 and TRBJ2-3): DGGITQSPKYLFRKEGQNVTLSCEQNLNHDAMYWYRQDPGQGLRLIYYSQIVNDFQKGDIAEGYSVSREKKESFPLTVTSAQKNPTAFYLCASKTSGRTDTQYFGPGTRLTVL.